This T cell receptor (beta chain) was recorded in a study of PD-L1 blockade in urothelial cancer. Time point noted: peripheral blood 6 weeks after treatment start. V shed 2 bases, J shed 7 bases, and the junction held 7 bases outside the gene matches. The germline V gene encodes CDR1 SNHLY and CDR2 FYNNEI. There are 14 residues in the CDR3. Assay: immunoSEQ multiplex PCR; the TCRdb copy retains only in-frame clones and omits some. The sample records approximately 83,000 clones, approximately 87% being singletons. The V gene is TRBV2, the J gene TRBJ2-5, with 7 bases fitting TRBD2. This TCR derives from a man aged 65-85 years with urothelial cancer. The specimen comprised PBMCs, sampled around atezolizumab (anti-PD-L1) treatment. The CDR3 protein is CASSESSGGGTQYF. The CDR3 DNA reads as TGTGCCAGCAGTGAATCTAGCGGAGGAGGGACCCAGTACTTC.